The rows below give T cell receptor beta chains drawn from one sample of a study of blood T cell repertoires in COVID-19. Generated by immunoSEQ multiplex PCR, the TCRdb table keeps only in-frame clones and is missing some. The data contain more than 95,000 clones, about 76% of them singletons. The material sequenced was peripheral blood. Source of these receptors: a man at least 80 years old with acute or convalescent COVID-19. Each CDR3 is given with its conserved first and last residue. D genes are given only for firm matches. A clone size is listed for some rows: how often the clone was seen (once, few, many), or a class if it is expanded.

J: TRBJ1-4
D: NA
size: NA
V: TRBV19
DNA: TGTGCCAGTAGCGGAGACAGTTATAATGAAAAACTGTTTTTT
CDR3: CASSGDSYNEKLFF

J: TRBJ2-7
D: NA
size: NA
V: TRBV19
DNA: TGTGCCAGTAGTATGTCCAGGGTAGGAGGGAACGAGCAGTACTTC
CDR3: CASSMSRVGGNEQYF

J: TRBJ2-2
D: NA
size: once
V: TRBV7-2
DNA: TGTGCCAGCAGCCCGACTAACACCGGGGAGCTGTTTTTT
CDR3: CASSPTNTGELFF

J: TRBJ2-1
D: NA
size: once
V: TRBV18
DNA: TGTGCCAGCTCACCACTTACAGGAACTTACAATGAGCAGTTCTTC
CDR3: CASSPLTGTYNEQFF

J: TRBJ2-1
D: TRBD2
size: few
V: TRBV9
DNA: TGTGCCAGCAGCGTAGGCCTAGCGGGAGTTGGTAGTGGGCCCAATGAGCAGTTCTTC
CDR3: CASSVGLAGVGSGPNEQFF

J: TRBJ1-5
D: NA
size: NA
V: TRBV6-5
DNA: TGTGCCAGCAGTTATAACCAACTCTATCAGCCCCAGCATTTT
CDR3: CASSYNQLYQPQHF

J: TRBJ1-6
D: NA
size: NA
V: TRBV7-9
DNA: TGTGCCAGCAGCTTGGGGAGCGGTAATTCACCCCTCCACTTT
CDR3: CASSLGSGNSPLHF

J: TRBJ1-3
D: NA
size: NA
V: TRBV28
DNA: TGTGCCAGCAGTTTTGGCAGGCACTCTGGAAACACCATATATTTT
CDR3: CASSFGRHSGNTIYF

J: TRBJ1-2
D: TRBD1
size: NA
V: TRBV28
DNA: TGTGCCAGCAGTTTATCCACAGGGGGCGATGGCTACACCTTC
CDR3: CASSLSTGGDGYTF

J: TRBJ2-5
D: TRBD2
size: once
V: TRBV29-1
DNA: TGCAGCGTTGGAACTAGCGGCCAAGAGACCCAGTACTTC
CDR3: CSVGTSGQETQYF

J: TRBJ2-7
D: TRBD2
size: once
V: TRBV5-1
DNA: TGCGCCAGCAGCTTACTAGCGGGAGGGCCTCAGGGCGAGCAGTACTTC
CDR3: CASSLLAGGPQGEQYF

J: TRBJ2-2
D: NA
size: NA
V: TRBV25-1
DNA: TGTGCCAGCAGTAACGTCAGGCACACCGGGGAGCTGTTTTTT
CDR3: CASSNVRHTGELFF

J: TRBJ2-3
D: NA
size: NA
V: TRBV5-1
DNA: TGCGCCAGCAGTGGGCGAACGGGGACAGATACGCAGTATTTT
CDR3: CASSGRTGTDTQYF

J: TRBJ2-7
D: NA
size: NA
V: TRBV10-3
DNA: TGTGCCATCAGTGGGACATCCTACGAGCAGTACTTC
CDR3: CAISGTSYEQYF

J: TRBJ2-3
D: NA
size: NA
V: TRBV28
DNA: TGTGCCAGCAAAACGAGAAGCACAGATACGCAGTATTTT
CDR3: CASKTRSTDTQYF

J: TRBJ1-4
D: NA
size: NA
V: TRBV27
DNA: TGTGCCAGCAGCCCATCCCAGGCTAATGAAAAACTGTTTTTT
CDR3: CASSPSQANEKLFF

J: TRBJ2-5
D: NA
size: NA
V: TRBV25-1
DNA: TGTGCCAGCAGTGAGGCCGATCAAGAGACCCAGTACTTC
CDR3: CASSEADQETQYF

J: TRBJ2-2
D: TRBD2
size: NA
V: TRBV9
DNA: TGTGCCAGCAGCGTAAGCTTAGCGGGAGGGCCGAACGGGGAGCTGTTTTTT
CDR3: CASSVSLAGGPNGELFF

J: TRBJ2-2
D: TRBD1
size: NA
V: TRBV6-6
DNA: TGTGCCACCATCGACAGGGACGAGAACACCGGGGAGCTGTTTTTT
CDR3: CATIDRDENTGELFF

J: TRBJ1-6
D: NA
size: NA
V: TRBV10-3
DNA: TGTGCCATCACCCCCAGGGTCGATTCACCCCTCCACTTT
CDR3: CAITPRVDSPLHF

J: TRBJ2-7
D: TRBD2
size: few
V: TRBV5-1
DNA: TGCGCCAGCAGCTCGACCGGGACTAGCGGGAGCGGGATTTCCTACGAGCAGTACTTC
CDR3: CASSSTGTSGSGISYEQYF

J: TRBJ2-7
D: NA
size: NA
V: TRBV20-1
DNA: TGCAGTGCTAGTATGTTCGCAGGGAAAAGCGAGCAGTACTTC
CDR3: CSASMFAGKSEQYF

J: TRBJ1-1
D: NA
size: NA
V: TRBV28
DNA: TGTGCCAGCAGTTTGGCAGGGGACATGAACACTGAAGCTTTCTTT
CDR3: CASSLAGDMNTEAFF

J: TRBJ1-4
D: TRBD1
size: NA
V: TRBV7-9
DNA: TGTGCCAGCAGCTTATCACAGGGGGATGAAAAACTGTTTTTT
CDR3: CASSLSQGDEKLFF

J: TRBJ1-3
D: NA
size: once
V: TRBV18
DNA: TGTGCCAGCTCTCGACAGGTCTCTGGAAACACCATATATTTT
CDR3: CASSRQVSGNTIYF

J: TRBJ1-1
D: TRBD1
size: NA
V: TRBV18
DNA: TGTGCCAGCTCCCGGGACAGGGACTACACTGAAGCTTTCTTT
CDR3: CASSRDRDYTEAFF

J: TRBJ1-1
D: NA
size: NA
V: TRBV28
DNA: TGTGCCAGCAGTTGGGGACAAGGTTCCATGAACACTGAAGCTTTCTTT
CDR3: CASSWGQGSMNTEAFF

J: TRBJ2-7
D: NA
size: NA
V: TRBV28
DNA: TGTGCCAGCAGTTTGCCTCCGAGCTCCTACGAGCAGTACTTC
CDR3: CASSLPPSSYEQYF

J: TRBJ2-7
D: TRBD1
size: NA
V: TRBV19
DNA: TGTGCCAGTAGTATTGGGACAGGGGGGTACGAGCAGTACTTC
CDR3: CASSIGTGGYEQYF

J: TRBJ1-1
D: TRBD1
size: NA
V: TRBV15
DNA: TGTGCCACCAGCAGAGATGGGGACAGGCCTTTCTTT
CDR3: CATSRDGDRPFF

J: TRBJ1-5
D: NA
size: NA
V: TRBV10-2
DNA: TGCGCCAGCAGTGAGCTACCGGGGGTACCCCAGCATTTT
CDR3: CASSELPGVPQHF

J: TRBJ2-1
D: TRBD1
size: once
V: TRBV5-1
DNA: TGCGCCAGCAGATTTTACAGGGGCCTTGACAATGAGCAGTTCTTC
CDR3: CASRFYRGLDNEQFF

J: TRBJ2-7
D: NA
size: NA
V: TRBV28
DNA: TGTGCCAGCAACAGGCTTTGGAGTATGCAGCAGTACTTC
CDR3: CASNRLWSMQQYF

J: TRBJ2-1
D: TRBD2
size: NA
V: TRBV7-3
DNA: TGTGCCAGCAGCTTAAGCGGTAGCGGGAACTATGAGCAGTTCTTC
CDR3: CASSLSGSGNYEQFF

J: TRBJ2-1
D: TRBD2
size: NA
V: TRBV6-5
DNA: TGTGCCAGCAGTTCGGGGGGGAGGGCCGAGCAGTTCTTC
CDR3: CASSSGGRAEQFF